These 18 T cell receptor beta chains were all obtained from the same sample, sequenced in a study of blood T cell repertoires in COVID-19. Data came from immunoSEQ multiplex PCR; TCRdb stores just in-frame clones and leaves some out. The data contain fewer than 85,000 clones, around 90% of them seen just once; the ten biggest clones take up around 9.8%. Sequenced sample: peripheral blood. The source of these receptors is a human donor in a cohort sampled during active COVID-19.

The chain is built from TRBV2 and TRBJ2-2, with D hard to call. The CDR3 covers 14 residues. V lost 4 bases and J 2 bases, leaving 8 bases between the germline ends. CDR1 and CDR2 (germline): SNHLY, FYNNEI. The CDR3 loop is CASSVLSNTGELFF. CDR3 sequence (DNA): TGTGCCAGCAGTGTTCTCAGTAACACCGGGGAGCTGTTTTTT.

The DNA of the CDR3 is TGTGCCAGCAGCCAAGGTCCTAGTACCCACACAGATACGCAGTATTTT. This sequence encodes CASSQGPSTHTDTQYF. V gene TRBV14 combines with J gene TRBJ2-3, with no clear D. The CDR3 spans 16 residues. In germline, CDR1 is SGHDN, CDR2 FVKESK. Trimming stripped 1 base from V and 2 bases from J, with 13 bases between.

In this sample, this clone turned up once. The chain has TRBV15 and TRBJ2-3; tentatively, D is TRBD2 (5 bases). Per germline, CDR1 LNHNV and CDR2 YYDKDF (reference sequence). V dropped 0 bases and J dropped 1 base, with 8 bases sitting between them. The CDR3 has 15 amino acids. The DNA of the CDR3 is TGTGCCACCAGCAGAGATCCGAGGGGCACAGATACGCAGTATTTT. This gives the protein CATSRDPRGTDTQYF.

V is TRBV28 and J is TRBJ1-5; the match to TRBD1 covers 8 bases. The CDR3 extends over 14 amino acids. Per germline, CDR1 MDHEN and CDR2 SYDVKM. Unmatched junction bases numbered 5, after V lost 3 bases and J lost 7 bases. The CDR3 region has the DNA TGTGCCAGCAGTTTCGTCGGGACAGGCCAGCCCCAGCATTTT. It encodes CASSFVGTGQPQHF.

The rearrangement links TRBV12-3 or TRBV12-4 to TRBJ2-3; D remains unclear. Trimming shortened V by 2 bases and J by 5 bases, and 8 bases separated the two germline ends. The CDR3 has 13 residues. The DNA of the CDR3 is TGTGCCAGCAGTTTACCGCTAGAAGATACGCAGTATTTT. This sequence encodes CASSLPLEDTQYF.

V gene TRBV3-1 (or the pseudogene TRBV3-2) combines with J gene TRBJ1-3; maybe TRBD1 (5 bases). Between the trimmed V and J ends, which lost 1 base and 4 bases, there was a span of 11 bases. CDR1 LGHDT and CDR2 YNNKEL come from the germline V gene (reference sequence). CDR3 size: 15 residues. CDR3 residues: CASSQASRVGNTIYF. The CDR3 coding sequence is TGTGCCAGCAGCCAAGCGTCCAGGGTCGGAAACACCATATATTTT.

The chain employs TRBV4-2 and TRBJ2-7; 15 nucleotides line up with TRBD2. CDR3 length: 15 amino acids. The junction had 2 bases not matched to a gene; V was cut back by 4 bases and J by 4 bases. Per the germline V gene, CDR1 is LGHNA and CDR2 is YNFKEQ. DNA of the CDR3: TGTGCCAGCAGCCTAGGGACTAGCGGGAGGTACGAGCAGTACTTC. It is translated as CASSLGTSGRYEQYF.

This chain uses TRBV6-5 with TRBJ1-1, with a tentative D call TRBD1 (6 bases). V lost 6 bases and J lost 1, with 9 bases in between. CDR3 length: 13 residues. Germline CDR1 and CDR2: MNHEY and SVGAGI. The CDR3 nucleotides are TGTGCCAGCAGCGGGACACCGAACACTGAAGCTTTCTTT. Its translation is CASSGTPNTEAFF.

This clone was seen once. V usage is TRBV29-1 and J usage is TRBJ2-3; 7 positions agree with TRBD1. The CDR3 consists of 14 residues. Germline V gene data show CDR1 as SQVTM and CDR2 as ANQGSEA. Trimming at V came to 7 bases and at J to 2 bases, leaving 9 bases not matched to a gene. CDR3 DNA sequence: TGCAGCGCAGCCGGGACAGCCTACACAGATACGCAGTATTTT. This encodes CSAAGTAYTDTQYF.

The rearrangement links TRBV29-1 to TRBJ1-2, with a weak D call TRBD1 (5 bases). V was clipped by 5 bases and J by 4 bases, with 14 bases between them. The germline V gene encodes CDR1 SQVTM and CDR2 ANQGSEA. The CDR3 is made up of 13 amino acids. CDR3 nucleotides: TGCAGCGTTTGGGGGGGGGTGAGCTATGGCTACACCTTC. It specifies CSVWGGVSYGYTF.

V usage is TRBV18 and J usage is TRBJ1-2, with D possibly TRBD1 on 5 matching bases. Germline V gives CDR1 KGHSH, CDR2 LQKENI. Trimming stripped 3 bases from V and 0 bases from J, with 20 bases between. The CDR3 runs 18 residues. DNA of the CDR3: TGTGCCAGCTCACCGACCCAAGAGTACAGGTCGGCTAACTATGGCTACACCTTC. Its translation: CASSPTQEYRSANYGYTF.

The CDR3 protein is CATSTDTSARGALYGYTF. CDR3 nucleotide sequence: TGTGCCACCAGCACGGACACCTCCGCCCGCGGGGCGCTTTATGGCTACACCTTC. This chain connects TRBV15 to TRBJ1-2; weak D call: TRBD1 (5 bases). In germline, CDR1 is LNHNV, CDR2 YYDKDF (reference sequence). Trimming removed 4 bases at V and 5 bases at J, with 26 bases between. The CDR3 is 18 amino acids.

This chain joins TRBV18 and TRBJ2-1; TRBD2 agrees at 11 bases. V lost 2 bases and J lost 6; bases outside the gene matches: 9. The CDR3 is 17 amino acids. Looked up from germline, CDR1 is KGHSH and CDR2 is LQKENI. CDR3 sequence (DNA): TGTGCCAGCTCACCATTAGGAACTAGCGGGAGTGGCAATGAGCAGTTCTTC. Its protein is CASSPLGTSGSGNEQFF. Based on the CDR3 plus reference TRBV18 and TRBJ2-1, the full variable domain is NAGVMQNPRHLVRRRGQEARLRCSPMKGHSHVYWYRQLPEEGLKFMVYLQKENIIDESGMPKERFSAEFPKEGPSILRIQQVVRGDSAAYFCASSPLGTSGSGNEQFFGPGTRLTVL.

The J gene is TRBJ2-1, the V gene TRBV19, with TRBD2 matching over 8 bases. There are 14 residues in the CDR3. Germline values: CDR1 LNHDA, CDR2 SQIVND (reference sequence). V shed 3 bases, J shed 5 bases, and the junction held 3 bases outside the gene matches. The CDR3 DNA follows: TGTGCCAGTAGTATTCGTAGCGGGAACAATGAGCAGTTCTTC. Amino acids: CASSIRSGNNEQFF.

The CDR3, as DNA: TGTGCCACCTCGAAAGGGGGACAGGAGCTTGAAGCTTTCTTT. Amino acids: CATSKGGQELEAFF. The V and J genes are TRBV15 and TRBJ1-1; 8 nucleotides match TRBD1. Germline CDR1 is LNHNV and CDR2 is YYDKDF (reference sequence). The CDR3 runs to 14 residues. V was clipped by 8 bases and J by 7 bases; unmatched bases: 12.

This clone was observed a single time. Other DNA sequences of this sample code for an identical CDR3. This chain links TRBV20-1 with TRBJ2-7; the D gene is possibly TRBD1 (5 bases). The germline V gene has CDR1 DFQATT and CDR2 SNEGSKA (reference sequence). V lost 4 bases to trimming and J lost 4 bases, with 8 bases between them. The CDR3 is 11 amino acids. The CDR3 region is CSANQGYEQYF. In DNA, the CDR3 is TGCAGTGCTAACCAGGGTTACGAGCAGTACTTC.

This clone was counted once. V gene TRBV19 combines with J gene TRBJ1-1, with D perhaps matching TRBD1 (6 bases). CDR1 and CDR2 from the germline V gene are LNHDA and SQIVND (reference sequence). The CDR3 length is 13 residues. V was trimmed by 7 bases and J by 4 bases, leaving 13 bases between them. This CDR3 is CASTLGAVTEAFF. The CDR3 nucleotides read TGTGCCAGTACTCTGGGGGCAGTCACTGAAGCTTTCTTT.

The chain employs TRBV5-8 and TRBJ1-5; tentatively, D is TRBD1 (5 bases). Germline V gene sequence: CDR1 SGHTS, CDR2 YDEGEE. Trimming removed 2 bases at V and 2 bases at J, with 20 bases between. CDR3 length: 18 amino acids. Here the CDR3 reads CASSFFSGLVRGNQPQHF. The CDR3 DNA sequence: TGTGCCAGCAGCTTCTTCTCGGGACTCGTCAGGGGCAATCAGCCCCAGCATTTT.